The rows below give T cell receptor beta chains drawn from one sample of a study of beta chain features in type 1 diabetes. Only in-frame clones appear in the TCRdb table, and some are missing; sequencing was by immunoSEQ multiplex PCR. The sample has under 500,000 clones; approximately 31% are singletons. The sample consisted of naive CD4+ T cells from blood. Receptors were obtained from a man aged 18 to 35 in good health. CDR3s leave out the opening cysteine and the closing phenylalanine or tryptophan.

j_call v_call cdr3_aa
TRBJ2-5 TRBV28 ASSSPGLQETQY
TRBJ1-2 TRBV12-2 ASRFERGLNYGYT
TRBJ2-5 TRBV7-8 ASSLNVGSVETQY
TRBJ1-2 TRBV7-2 ASSFDSIVNYGYT
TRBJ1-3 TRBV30 AWSFIDRGGNTIY
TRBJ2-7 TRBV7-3 ASSILAGDSYEQY
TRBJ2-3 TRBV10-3 AIGRDSGWIDTQY
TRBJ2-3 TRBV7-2 ASSLTSGSTDTQY
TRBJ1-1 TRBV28 ASSFLVEAF
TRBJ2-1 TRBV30 AWSLLGGRF
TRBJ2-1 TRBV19 ASSMLAGDNEQF
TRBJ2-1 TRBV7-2 ASSPQSAYNEQF
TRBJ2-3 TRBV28 ASSFRGFTDTQY
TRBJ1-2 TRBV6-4 ASRGTQGRGYT
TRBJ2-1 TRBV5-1 ASSGLAVTHNEQF
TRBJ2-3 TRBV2 ASSPQGTDTQY
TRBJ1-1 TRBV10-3 AISGSTGVSMNTEAF
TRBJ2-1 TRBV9 ASSGLAENPYNEQF
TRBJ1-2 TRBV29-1 SVDPAAGYGYT
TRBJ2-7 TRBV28 ATSQGARRGPRYEQY
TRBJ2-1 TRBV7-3 ASSLTREGNEQF
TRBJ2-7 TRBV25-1 ASSATVLYEQY
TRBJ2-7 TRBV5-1 ASSLTSGAYEQY
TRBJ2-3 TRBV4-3 ASSRDFTDTQY
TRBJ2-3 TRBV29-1 SVELASSTDTQY
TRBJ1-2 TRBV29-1 SVWTGAIVGYT
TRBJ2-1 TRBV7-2 ASSQTGGNEQF
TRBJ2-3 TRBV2 ASSDRDRVKDTQY
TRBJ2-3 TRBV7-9 ASSLRLAGTDTQY
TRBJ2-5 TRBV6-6 ASSSSRETQY
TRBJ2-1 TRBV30 AWSPGIYNEQF
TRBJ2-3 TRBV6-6 ASNARQGSTDTQY
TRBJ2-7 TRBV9 ASSAEAWGESYEQY
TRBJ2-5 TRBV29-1 SVGGWTAQETQY
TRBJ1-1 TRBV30 AWLLWRGVRDTEAF
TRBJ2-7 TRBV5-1 ASSLEQRNEQY
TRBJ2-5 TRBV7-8 ASSFNGIEETQY
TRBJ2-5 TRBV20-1 SATQETQY
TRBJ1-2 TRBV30 AWISRMGQGTFNYGYT
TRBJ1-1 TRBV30 AWNRGPTEAF
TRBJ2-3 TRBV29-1 SARDADTQY
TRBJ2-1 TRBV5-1 ASSFVSSYNEQF
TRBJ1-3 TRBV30 AWSVTTGSGNTIY
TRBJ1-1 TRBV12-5 ASGLSGRRTEAF
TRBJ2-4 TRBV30 AWSPGGGNIQY
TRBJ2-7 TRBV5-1 ASSFLAGGTYEQY
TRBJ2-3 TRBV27 ASSLHRSIGTQY
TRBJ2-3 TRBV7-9 ASSCTPGQSCRHTDTQY
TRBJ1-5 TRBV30 AWSPDRGNQPQH
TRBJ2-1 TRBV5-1 ASSLDGRSNEQF
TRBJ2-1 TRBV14 ASSLYLAATTNEQF
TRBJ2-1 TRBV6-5 ASSSHGGRSYNEQF
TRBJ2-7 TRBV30 AWTLTGGHVDEQY